The next 4 T cell receptor beta chains were all read from a single sample in a study of blood T cell repertoires in COVID-19. This table comes from immunoSEQ multiplex PCR, and its TCRdb copy is limited to in-frame clones, with some not included. The sample records about 100,000 clones, more than 75% being singletons. Sequencing was performed on peripheral blood. The receptors come from a human donor in a cohort sampled during active COVID-19.

This sequence joins TRBV5-1 and TRBJ1-1, with 7 bases fitting TRBD1. V gave up 4 bases and J gave up 2 bases; unmatched junction bases: 5. Germline V lookup: CDR1 SGHRS, CDR2 YFSETQ. There are 14 residues in the CDR3. The DNA for the CDR3 is TGCGCCAGCAGCATGCGGACAGGTAACACTGAAGCTTTCTTT. It specifies CASSMRTGNTEAFF. Based on the CDR3 plus reference TRBV5-1 and TRBJ1-1, the full variable domain is KAGVTQTPRYLIKTRGQQVTLSCSPISGHRSVSWYQQTPGQGLQFLFEYFSETQRNKGNFPGRFSGRQFSNSRSEMNVSTLELGDSALYLCASSMRTGNTEAFFGQGTRLTVV.

CDR3 sequence: CASSSTGFYYGYTF. CDR3 bases: TGTGCCAGCAGCTCTACAGGGTTTTACTATGGCTACACCTTC. V usage is TRBV7-9 and J usage is TRBJ1-2; TRBD1 might be the D (6 bases). The germline V and J ends were trimmed by 4 bases and 3 bases, with 12 bases remaining between them. From germline, CDR1 is SEHNR and CDR2 FQNEAQ (reference sequence). The CDR3 contains 14 residues.

The V gene is TRBV7-2, the J gene TRBJ1-2; D remains ambiguous. This CDR3 region has 14 residues. Germline CDR1 SGHTA, CDR2 FQGNSA. V gave up 5 bases and J gave up 0 bases, with 10 bases separating them. The CDR3 DNA reads TGTGCCAGCAGCCGCAGTCAAGCTAACTATGGCTACACCTTC. This encodes CASSRSQANYGYTF.

The rearrangement uses TRBV9 and TRBJ2-2, with TRBD2 matching over 9 bases. Germline CDR1 is SGDLS and CDR2 is YYNGEE. Trimming removed 0 bases from V and 3 bases from J; junction bases left unmatched: 6. The CDR3 extends over 17 amino acids. The CDR3, as DNA: TGTGCCAGCAGCGTAGCTAGGAGCGGGGGGTACACCGGGGAGCTGTTTTTT. Its protein is CASSVARSGGYTGELFF.